This T cell receptor (beta chain) was found in a study of shared clonotypes between healthy human individuals. Overall study findings and caveats: Unshared clonotypes carried lower generation probabilities than those common to all four donors. Among the subsets, naive ones generally showed larger estimated richness than memory ones.

Looked up from germline, CDR1 is SGHNT and CDR2 is YENEEA. The CDR3 has 15 residues. The junction had 4 bases not matched to a gene; V was cut back by 5 bases and J by 4 bases. Sequencing was performed with immunoSEQ multiplex PCR; in TCRdb, only in-frame clones are kept and a portion is missing. The sample shows about 580,000 clones, about 98% of them seen only once. As defined, naive CD8 cells were CD45RO-negative and positively selected for CCR7, with terminally differentiated effector memory CD45RA+ cells excluded. As regards this clone: Its matching antigen is unknown.

The chain uses TRBV11-3 and TRBJ2-3, with 12 bases that match TRBD2. The clonotype originates from a man aged 25 to 40 in good health. Sequenced input: naive CD8+ T cells sorted from blood. The CDR3 loop is CASSPPSGGADTQYF. CDR3 bases: TGTGCCAGCAGCCCCCCTAGCGGGGGGGCAGATACGCAGTATTTT. The full variable domain, rest sourced from reference TRBV11-3 and TRBJ2-3, is EAGVVQSPRYKIIEKKQPVAFWCNPISGHNTLYWYLQNLGQGPELLIRYENEEAVDDSQLPKDRFSAERLKGVDSTLKIQPAELGDSAVYLCASSPPSGGADTQYFGPGTRLTVL.